This TCR beta chain stems from a study of human T cells and chemical hapten exposure. About the study: The use of 2% DPC on roughly 2 cm by roughly 2 cm of upper inner arm skin constituted sensitization. Minor volume differences among pooled libraries chiefly drove per-sample TCR yield variation.

Ten or more counts support this clonotype. Time point here: patch test 3, about 24 weeks after DPC sensitization. Treatment: therapeutic diphenylcyclopropenone sensitization with weekly scalp DPC. Alopecia patients, 18 to 70 years old and DPC-suitable, served as donors. CDR3 length equals 13 residues. V lost 6 bases, J lost 7 bases, and 5 bases stayed unmatched. CDR1 MNHNY and CDR2 SVGAGI come from the germline V gene (reference sequence). The library tagged individual cDNA molecules with unique molecular identifiers. TCRdb recomputed calls from the RACE reads with MiXCR, one row per CDR3 protein. The repertoire holds 80,000 to 100,000 distinct CDR3 sequences, with under 13% as singletons.

J is TRBJ2-2 and V is TRBV6-6, with TRBD2 matching over 7 bases. Sequenced here: whole blood, sampled in connection with sensitization to the hapten diphenylcyclopropenone (DPC). The TCR originated in a woman under 40 with alopecia areata. Some clones in this sample may be carry-over from other donors' samples. CDR3 nucleotide sequence: TGTGCCAGCAGCCCATCTAGCGGCGGGGAGCTGTTTTTT. The encoded protein is CASSPSSGGELFF.